The clone carrying this T cell receptor (beta chain) was counted once. The antigen is unknown. 60 Vbeta and 13 Jbeta primers were used in PCR. Libraries were prepared by immunoSEQ multiplex PCR; TCRdb keeps only in-frame clonotypes and omits some of them. The profile shows roughly 98,000 clones, approximately 80% of them singletons. CDR1 and CDR2 from the germline V gene are LNHDA and SQIVND (reference sequence). The V and J ends lost 2 bases and 3 bases, in that order; junction bases with no gene match: 0. The CDR3 is 13 amino acids. The sample comes from a study of cytomegalovirus exposure and HLA in healthy donors. Points from the study as a whole: Most TCR sequences were seen very rarely across donors, but some public TCRs occurred in many. Diagnosis of cytomegalovirus status made by the classifier reportedly showed high specificity and sensitivity.

The V call is TRBV19, the J call TRBJ1-1; TRBD1 matches 7 bases. The TCR sequence derives from a middle-aged man in good health and CMV-seronegative. Sequenced input: PBMCs. The CDR3, as DNA: TGTGCCAGTAGTATAACAGGGGACACTGAAGCTTTCTTT. Translation: CASSITGDTEAFF.